The 7 T cell receptor beta chains given below trace back to one sample, sequenced in a study of shared clonotypes between healthy human individuals. Assay used: immunoSEQ multiplex PCR; TCRdb lists only in-frame clones, some missing. The table records more than 2,000,000 clones, 90% to 95% of them present only once. The source material was naive CD4+ T cells from PBMCs. Subset specified: CD45RA+ positively selected. The receptors shown here come from a young man in good health. Some clones in this sample may be carry-over from other donors' samples.

This chain joins TRBV5-1 and TRBJ2-2; 7 nucleotides match TRBD2. Unmatched junction bases numbered 6, after V lost 4 bases and J lost 9 bases. The CDR3 spans 13 residues. Germline V CDR1 and CDR2: SGHRS, YFSETQ. DNA of the CDR3: TGCGCCAGCAGCCCCCTCAGCGGGAGGGAGCTGTTTTTT. Amino acids: CASSPLSGRELFF.

CDR3: CASSLSTLDTQYF. CDR3 DNA sequence: TGCGCCAGCAGCCTAAGTACCCTAGATACGCAGTATTTT. The chain uses TRBV5-1 and TRBJ2-3; the D is unclear. Germline CDR1 reads SGHRS; CDR2 reads YFSETQ. This CDR3 is 13 amino acids long. Trimming cost V 4 bases and J 5 bases, with 11 bases left between them. Full variable domain (rest looked up from reference TRBV5-1 and TRBJ2-3): KAGVTQTPRYLIKTRGQQVTLSCSPISGHRSVSWYQQTPGQGLQFLFEYFSETQRNKGNFPGRFSGRQFSNSRSEMNVSTLELGDSALYLCASSLSTLDTQYFGPGTRLTVL.

The chain recombines TRBV4-3 with TRBJ2-4, with TRBD2 as a possible D gene (5 bases). Trimming cost V 1 base and J 0 bases, with 13 bases left between them. CDR1 and CDR2 from the germline V gene are LGHNA and YSLEER. The length of the CDR3 is 17 residues. CDR3 in DNA: TGCGCCAGCAGCCAAGGCGAGAGGGTCATAGCCAAAAACATTCAGTACTTC. This translates into CASSQGERVIAKNIQYF.

J is TRBJ1-5 and V is TRBV4-1; 9 bases fit TRBD1. This CDR3 has 18 amino acids. The junction had 7 bases not matched to a gene; V was cut back by 1 base and J by 0 bases. Germline V gene data show CDR1 as MGHRA and CDR2 as YSYEKL. CDR3 amino acids: CASSQAGQGYISNQPQHF. CDR3 DNA: TGCGCCAGCAGCCAAGCGGGACAGGGATACATTAGCAATCAGCCCCAGCATTTT.

The chain combines TRBV27 with TRBJ2-7, with a possible D match to TRBD2 (6 bases). CDR1 is MNHEY, CDR2 SMNVEV, per germline (reference sequence). V lost 6 bases, J lost 5 bases, and 11 bases lay in between. This CDR3 is 12 amino acids long. CDR3 amino acids: CASREGYNEQYF. Here the CDR3 DNA reads TGTGCCAGCAGGGAGGGGTATAACGAGCAGTACTTC.

This clone was detected once. The V gene is TRBV19, the J gene TRBJ1-2, with D maybe TRBD1 (6 bases). The CDR3 is 13 residues long. Trimming cost V 1 base and J 6 bases, with 9 bases left between them. Germline-derived CDR1 and CDR2 are LNHDA and SQIVND (reference sequence). CDR3 in amino acids: CASSIAGTHGYTF. The CDR3 DNA sequence: TGTGCCAGTAGTATAGCTGGGACACATGGCTACACCTTC. Full variable domain (remainder filled in from reference TRBV19 and TRBJ1-2): DGGITQSPKYLFRKEGQNVTLSCEQNLNHDAMYWYRQDPGQGLRLIYYSQIVNDFQKGDIAEGYSVSREKKESFPLTVTSAQKNPTAFYLCASSIAGTHGYTFGSGTRLTVV.

This chain joins TRBV6-1 and TRBJ2-3; 11 nucleotides agree with TRBD1. The germline V gene has CDR1 MNHNS and CDR2 SASEGT. The trim removed 8 bases at V and 6 bases at J, leaving 10 bases unmatched. The CDR3 totals 15 residues. The chain's CDR3 is CASSHGTGGMDTQYF. CDR3 nucleotides: TGTGCCAGCTCTCACGGGACAGGGGGAATGGATACGCAGTATTTT.